The clone carrying this T cell receptor beta chain was counted once. The antigen is unknown. Random hexamers were used to reverse transcribe an amount of roughly 0.5 to 1 ug RNA. immunoSEQ multiplex PCR amplified TCR beta CDR3 across 54 Vbeta, 13 Jbeta. MiXCR was run by TCRdb on the immunoSEQ multiplex PCR reads, yielding one entry per CDR3 protein. The sample shows 80,000 or so distinct CDR3 sequences, roughly 94% of them seen only once. This sample was taken from a study of CD8 T cells in Susac syndrome. Study findings and constraints: Susac-specific public clones in total CD8+ repertoires numbered about 17; in CD8+ TEMRA repertoires, they numbered a few.

The V gene's germline CDR1 is SQVTM and CDR2 ANQGSEA. J gave up 3 bases and V 3 bases, and 9 bases lay outside the gene matches. The CDR3 is made up of 15 amino acids. Through negative isolation, CD4+ and CD8+ T cells were obtained, while TEMRA cells were enriched using FACS. Sequenced input: CD8+ T cells from PBMCs. The chain joins TRBV29-1 to TRBJ2-3; TRBD2 matches 7 bases. The sequence came from a human donor with Susac syndrome. The CDR3 DNA follows: TGCAGCGTTGAGACCCTAGCGGTCCGGACAGATACGCAGTATTTT. Amino acids: CSVETLAVRTDTQYF.